The 15 T cell receptor beta chains below come from one sample, sequenced in a study of OX40 agonist ivuxolimab in advanced cancers. Clones were sequenced by immunoSEQ multiplex PCR, and TCRdb holds only the in-frame ones, with some missing. This table has about 98,000 clones, around nine tenths appearing once. The material was CD4+ or CD8+ T cells sorted from blood, obtained in a trial of the OX40 agonist ivuxolimab. The receptors come from an adult with an advanced solid tumor such as melanoma, head and neck, liver or kidney cancer.

This rearrangement joins TRBV5-4 to TRBJ1-2, with a tentative D call TRBD1 (5 bases). Germline CDR1 reads SGHNT; CDR2 reads YYREEE (reference sequence). V was clipped by 7 bases and J by 5 bases, with 18 bases between them. The length of the CDR3 is 14 residues. DNA of the CDR3: TGTGCCAGCTCATTCTCAGAAGAGGGGTATGGCTACACCTTC. Its protein product is CASSFSEEGYGYTF.

V usage is TRBV5-4 and J usage is TRBJ2-7; TRBD2 aligns across 7 bases. The length of the CDR3 is 16 residues. V was clipped by 3 bases and J by 3 bases; unmatched bases: 12. Germline V gives CDR1 SGHNT, CDR2 YYREEE (reference sequence). CDR3 region: CASSYNVQWGGYEQYF. In DNA form, the CDR3 reads TGTGCCAGCAGCTATAACGTCCAGTGGGGGGGCTACGAGCAGTACTTC. Using reference TRBV5-4 and TRBJ2-7 for the parts outside the CDR3, the full variable domain is ETGVTQSPTHLIKTRGQQVTLRCSSQSGHNTVSWYQQALGQGPQFIFQYYREEENGRGNFPPRFSGLQFPNYSSELNVNALELDDSALYLCASSYNVQWGGYEQYFGPGTRLTVT.

V is TRBV10-1 and J is TRBJ2-7; D call uncertain. The CDR3 is 12 amino acids. Between the trimmed V and J ends, which lost 3 bases and 0 bases, there was a span of 3 bases. Germline V gene lookup returns CDR1 WNHNN and CDR2 SYGVQD (reference sequence). The CDR3 DNA sequence: TGCGCCAGCAGTGACAACTCCTACGAGCAGTACTTC. It encodes CASSDNSYEQYF.

The chain employs TRBV5-4 and TRBJ2-3; TRBD2 aligns across 7 bases. CDR3 length: 17 amino acids. Germline V CDR1 and CDR2: SGHNT, YYREEE (reference sequence). V lost 0 bases, J lost 4 bases, and 11 bases stayed unmatched. The CDR3 region is CASSLAALQRGADTQYF. CDR3 nucleotides: TGTGCCAGCAGCTTGGCCGCGCTCCAGCGGGGCGCAGATACGCAGTATTTT. The full variable domain, rest sourced from reference TRBV5-4 and TRBJ2-3, is ETGVTQSPTHLIKTRGQQVTLRCSSQSGHNTVSWYQQALGQGPQFIFQYYREEENGRGNFPPRFSGLQFPNYSSELNVNALELDDSALYLCASSLAALQRGADTQYFGPGTRLTVL.

The chain combines TRBV5-1 with TRBJ2-3, with TRBD1 matching 8 bases. Germline loops: CDR1 SGHRS, CDR2 YFSETQ. The CDR3 consists of 13 residues. V lost 2 bases, J lost 6 bases, and 2 bases stayed unmatched. The CDR3 region has the DNA TGCGCCAGCAGCTTTAACAGGGGGGATACGCAGTATTTT. This translates into CASSFNRGDTQYF. The full variable domain, rest sourced from reference TRBV5-1 and TRBJ2-3, is KAGVTQTPRYLIKTRGQQVTLSCSPISGHRSVSWYQQTPGQGLQFLFEYFSETQRNKGNFPGRFSGRQFSNSRSEMNVSTLELGDSALYLCASSFNRGDTQYFGPGTRLTVL.

The chain employs TRBV10-3 and TRBJ2-2, with 9 nucleotides matching TRBD1. The J segment lost 0 bases and the V segment lost 10 bases, leaving 3 bases of the junction unmatched. Per germline, CDR1 ENHRY and CDR2 SYGVKD. CDR3 length: 14 amino acids. The CDR3 nucleotides are TGTGCCACCAGGGACAGGGCGAACACCGGGGAGCTGTTTTTT. Its protein is CATRDRANTGELFF.

To note about this clone: This likely comes from a read error, as the CDR3 has no conserved phenylalanine or tryptophan at its end. V is TRBV10-1 and J is TRBJ1-6; D is unresolved. There are 12 residues in the CDR3. The V end was cut by 8 bases, the J end by 8 bases, with 10 bases between. The V gene's germline CDR1 is WNHNN and CDR2 SYGVQD (reference sequence). The CDR3 loop is CASDSRDSPLHL. The CDR3 nucleotides read TGCGCCAGCGATTCAAGGGATTCACCCCTCCACCTT.

The V and J genes are TRBV6-5 and TRBJ2-7, with TRBD1 identical over 10 bases. The CDR3 covers 15 residues. With V trimmed by 4 bases and J by 2 bases, 5 bases remained unmatched. CDR1 is MNHEY and CDR2 is SVGAGI in the germline V gene. Here the CDR3 reads CASSSSGTGAYEQYF. The CDR3 nucleotides are TGTGCCAGCAGTTCTTCCGGGACAGGGGCCTACGAGCAGTACTTC.

The chain employs TRBV28 and TRBJ1-1; no definite D call. The CDR3 extends over 18 amino acids. V gave up 3 bases and J gave up 0 bases, with 20 bases separating them. From germline, CDR1 is MDHEN and CDR2 SYDVKM. This CDR3 is CASSFITVGRRVNTEAFF. As DNA, the CDR3 is TGTGCCAGCAGTTTTATAACGGTGGGTAGAAGGGTGAACACTGAAGCTTTCTTT.

This sequence joins TRBV10-3 and TRBJ2-7, with D perhaps TRBD1 (7 bases). Between the trimmed V and J ends, which lost 2 bases and 5 bases, there was a span of 13 bases. CDR3 length equals 14 residues. Germline CDR1 ENHRY, CDR2 SYGVKD. CDR3 amino acids: CAISEGRGRNEQYF. CDR3 coding DNA: TGTGCCATCAGTGAGGGCAGGGGGAGGAACGAGCAGTACTTC.

The chain combines TRBV10-3 with TRBJ2-1; D is uncertain. The CDR3 is 13 residues long. Between the trimmed V and J ends, which lost 8 bases and 0 bases, there was a span of 8 bases. Germline V lookup: CDR1 ENHRY, CDR2 SYGVKD. In DNA form, the CDR3 reads TGTGCCATCGGCAGTCTCTCCTACAATGAGCAGTTCTTC. It encodes CAIGSLSYNEQFF.

The V and J genes are TRBV18 and TRBJ2-7; 12 bases match TRBD1. The CDR3 totals 15 residues. The germline V gene encodes CDR1 KGHSH and CDR2 LQKENI. V shed 6 bases and J 5 bases; nucleotides not matched to a gene: 8. The CDR3 protein is CASSPGTGGQNEQYF. In DNA form, the CDR3 reads TGTGCCAGCTCCCCCGGGACAGGGGGCCAAAACGAGCAGTACTTC.

This clone was seen only once. The J gene is TRBJ1-2, the V gene TRBV6-1; the D gene is possibly TRBD1 (6 bases). Germline-derived CDR1 and CDR2 are MNHNS and SASEGT. The V gene lost 2 bases and the J gene lost 2 bases, with 12 bases spanning the gap. The CDR3 consists of 15 residues. CDR3 DNA sequence: TGTGCCAGCAGTGAAAGGGAGACAGGCAACTATGGCTACACCTTC. Amino acids: CASSERETGNYGYTF.

Of note for this clone: The same CDR3 can be traced to other DNA sequences in this sample. The V gene is TRBV2, the J gene TRBJ2-7; no firm D call. Germline V gene lookup returns CDR1 SNHLY and CDR2 FYNNEI. V lost 4 bases and J 0 bases, leaving 10 bases between the germline ends. The CDR3 has 14 amino acids. Written as DNA, the CDR3 is TGTGCCAGCAGTGGTGGGTCACTCTCCTACGAGCAGTACTTC. Translation gives CASSGGSLSYEQYF. The full variable domain, rest sourced from reference TRBV2 and TRBJ2-7, is EPEVTQTPSHQVTQMGQEVILRCVPISNHLYFYWYRQILGQKVEFLVSFYNNEISEKSEIFDDQFSVERPDGSNFTLKIRSTKLEDSAMYFCASSGGSLSYEQYFGPGTRLTVT.

The V call is TRBV6-6, the J call TRBJ2-5; D unclear. The CDR3 length is 12 residues. The germline gives CDR1 MNHNY, CDR2 SVGAGI (reference sequence). Trimming pared 3 bases from V and 5 bases from J, leaving 7 bases between. Here the CDR3 reads CASSYDSETQYF. The CDR3 DNA reads as TGTGCCAGCAGTTATGATTCCGAGACCCAGTACTTC.